The entry below describes one T cell receptor beta chain. Antigen: not known. This sample was taken from a study of cytomegalovirus exposure and HLA in healthy donors. Study background: Within an early data release were approximately 85 million unique TCRs drawn from HLA-typed donors. Study-wide results and limits: HLA alleles showed associations with 16,951 TCR beta sequences in a later analysis, at a 0.05 false discovery rate. High specificity and sensitivity for cytomegalovirus status were reported for the classifier. Sequencing probably produced one cluster of sequence variants that were highly shared.

Primers for the PCR totalled 60 Vbeta and 13 Jbeta. TCRdb's copy holds only in-frame clones and misses some; the assay was immunoSEQ multiplex PCR. The data show fewer than 130,000 clones, 60% to 85% seen once. CDR1 and CDR2 (germline): SGHRS, YFSETQ. J was trimmed by 3 bases and V by 9 bases; bases with no gene match: 8. The CDR3 contains 14 residues. The chain recombines TRBV5-1 with TRBJ2-2; 7 nucleotides line up with TRBD2. This sequence was found in a woman in her sixties or seventies in good health and CMV-seropositive. Sequencing was performed on PBMCs. CDR3 DNA: TGCGCCACCCAAGCGGGAACATACACCGGGGAGCTGTTTTTT. The encoded protein is CATQAGTYTGELFF.